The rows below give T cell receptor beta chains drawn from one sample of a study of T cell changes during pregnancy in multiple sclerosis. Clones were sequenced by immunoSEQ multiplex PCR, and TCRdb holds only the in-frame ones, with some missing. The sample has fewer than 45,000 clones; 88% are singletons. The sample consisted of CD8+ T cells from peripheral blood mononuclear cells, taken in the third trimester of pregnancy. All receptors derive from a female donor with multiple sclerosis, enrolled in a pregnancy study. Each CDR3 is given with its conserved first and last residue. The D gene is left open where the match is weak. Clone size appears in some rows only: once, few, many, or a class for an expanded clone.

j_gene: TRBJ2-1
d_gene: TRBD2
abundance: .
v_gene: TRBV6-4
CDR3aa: CASSRTSGGYNEQFF
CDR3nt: TGTGCCAGCAGCCGGACTAGCGGGGGGTACAATGAGCAGTTCTTC

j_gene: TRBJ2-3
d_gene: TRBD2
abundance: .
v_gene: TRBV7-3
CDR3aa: CASSPGTRGADTQYF
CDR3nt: TGTGCCAGCAGCCCCGGGACTAGGGGTGCAGATACGCAGTATTTT

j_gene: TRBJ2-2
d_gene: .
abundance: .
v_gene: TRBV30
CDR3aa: CAWSSGVTVTGELFF
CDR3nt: TGTGCCTGGAGCTCAGGGGTAACGGTCACCGGGGAGCTGTTTTTT

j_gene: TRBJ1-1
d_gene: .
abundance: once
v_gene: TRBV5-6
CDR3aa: CASRLQGTEAFF
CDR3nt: TGTGCCAGCAGACTACAGGGAACTGAAGCTTTCTTT

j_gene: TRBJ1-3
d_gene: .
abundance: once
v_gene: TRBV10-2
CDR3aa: CASRTGRHSGNTIYF
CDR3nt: TGCGCCAGCAGGACGGGTCGCCACTCTGGAAACACCATATATTTT

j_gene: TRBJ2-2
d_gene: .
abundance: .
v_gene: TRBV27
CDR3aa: CASRGGPNTGELFF
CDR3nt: TGTGCCAGCCGAGGAGGCCCTAACACCGGGGAGCTGTTTTTT

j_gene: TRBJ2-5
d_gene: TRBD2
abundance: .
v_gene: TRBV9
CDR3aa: CASSVEGSGGPTIGETQYF
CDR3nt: TGTGCCAGCAGCGTAGAGGGTAGCGGGGGGCCGACCATAGGAGAGACCCAGTACTTC

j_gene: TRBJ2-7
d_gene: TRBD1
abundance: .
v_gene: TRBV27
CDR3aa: CASSPRTGAYEQYF
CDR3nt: TGTGCCAGCAGTCCTCGGACAGGGGCCTACGAGCAGTACTTC

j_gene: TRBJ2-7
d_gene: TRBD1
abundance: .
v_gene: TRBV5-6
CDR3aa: CASSFGTGGEQYF
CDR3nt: TGTGCCAGCAGCTTCGGGACAGGGGGCGAGCAGTACTTC

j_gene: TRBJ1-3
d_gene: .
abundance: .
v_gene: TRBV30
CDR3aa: CAWSVGVRAAGNTIYF
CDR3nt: TGTGCCTGGAGTGTAGGAGTCAGGGCGGCTGGAAACACCATATATTTT

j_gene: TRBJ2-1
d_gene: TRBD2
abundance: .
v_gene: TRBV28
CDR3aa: CASSLTSGGAYNEQFF
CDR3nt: TGTGCCAGCAGTTTAACTAGCGGGGGGGCCTACAATGAGCAGTTCTTC

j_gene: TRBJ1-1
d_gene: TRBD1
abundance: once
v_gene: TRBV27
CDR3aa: CASSVTGGVTEAFF
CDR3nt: TGTGCCAGCAGCGTGACAGGGGGGGTCACTGAAGCTTTCTTT

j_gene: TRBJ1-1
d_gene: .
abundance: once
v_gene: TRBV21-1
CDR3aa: CASSTGAVKNTEAFF
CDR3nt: TGTGCCAGCAGCACAGGGGCCGTGAAGAACACTGAAGCTTTCTTT

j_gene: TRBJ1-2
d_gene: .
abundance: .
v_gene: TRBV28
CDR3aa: CASSTDRETTNYGYTF
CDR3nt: TGTGCCAGCAGTACGGATCGGGAGACTACTAACTATGGCTACACCTTC

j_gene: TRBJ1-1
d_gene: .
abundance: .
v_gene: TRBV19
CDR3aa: CASSIVKGTEAFF
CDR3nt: TGTGCCAGTAGTATAGTTAAGGGGACTGAAGCTTTCTTT

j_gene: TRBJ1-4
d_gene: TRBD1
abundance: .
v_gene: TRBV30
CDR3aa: CAWSPGTADNEKLFF
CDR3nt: TGTGCCTGGAGTCCCGGGACAGCTGATAATGAAAAACTGTTTTTT

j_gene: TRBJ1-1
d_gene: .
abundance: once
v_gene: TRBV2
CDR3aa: CASRVLQGYLNTEAFF
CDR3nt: TGTGCCAGCAGAGTCCTACAGGGATACCTGAACACTGAAGCTTTCTTT

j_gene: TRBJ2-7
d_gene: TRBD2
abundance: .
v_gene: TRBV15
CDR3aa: CATSSAFRLGGSYEQYF
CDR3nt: TGTGCCACCAGCAGTGCCTTCCGCCTGGGAGGGTCGTACGAGCAGTACTTC

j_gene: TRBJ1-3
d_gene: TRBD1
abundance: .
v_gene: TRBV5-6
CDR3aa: CASSLLGQGGGNTIYF
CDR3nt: TGTGCCAGCAGCTTGTTGGGACAGGGGGGCGGAAACACCATATATTTT

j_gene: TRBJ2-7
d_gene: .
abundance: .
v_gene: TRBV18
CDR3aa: CASETRGGTEVGEQYF
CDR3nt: TGTGCCAGCGAAACACGGGGGGGGACAGAGGTTGGCGAGCAGTACTTC

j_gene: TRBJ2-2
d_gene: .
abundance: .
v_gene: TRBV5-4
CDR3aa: CASSLDPAANTGELFF
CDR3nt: TGTGCCAGCAGCTTGGATCCAGCGGCGAACACCGGGGAGCTGTTTTTT

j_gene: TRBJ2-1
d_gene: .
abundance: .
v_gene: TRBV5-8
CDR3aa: CASTFVYNEQFF
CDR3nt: TGTGCCAGCACCTTCGTCTACAATGAGCAGTTCTTC

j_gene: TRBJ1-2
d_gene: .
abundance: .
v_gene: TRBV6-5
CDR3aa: CASSSWAANYGYTF
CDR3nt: TGTGCCAGCAGTTCGTGGGCCGCTAACTATGGCTACACCTTC

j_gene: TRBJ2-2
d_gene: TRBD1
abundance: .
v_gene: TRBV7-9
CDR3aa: CAWTGVAGELFF
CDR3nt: TGTGCCTGGACAGGGGTGGCCGGGGAGCTGTTTTTT

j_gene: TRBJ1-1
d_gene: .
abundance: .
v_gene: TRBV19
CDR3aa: CASSFGFMNTEAFF
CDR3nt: TGTGCCAGTAGTTTCGGGTTCATGAACACTGAAGCTTTCTTT

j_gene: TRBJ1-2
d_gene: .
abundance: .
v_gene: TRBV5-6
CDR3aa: CASSPGLHESPNYGYTF
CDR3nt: TGTGCCAGCAGCCCGGGACTCCACGAATCCCCTAACTATGGCTACACCTTC